What follows are 7 T cell receptor beta chains derived from one specimen sequenced in a study of early T cells in non-severe SARS-CoV-2 infection. One entry per CDR3 protein, called by TCRdb with MiXCR from the 5' RACE reads. Of around 78,000 distinct CDR3 sequences in the sample, over 9% were seen once. Sequencing used whole blood, obtained at baseline. The receptors stem from an adult who was a healthcare worker with PCR-confirmed SARS-CoV-2 infection or an uninfected control (not recorded which).

The genes are TRBV7-2 and TRBJ2-3; D is perhaps TRBD2 (5 bases). The ends were cut back, 3 bases at V and 7 bases at J, with 14 bases in the middle. The CDR3 extends over 14 amino acids. CDR1 is SGHTA and CDR2 is FQGNSA in the germline V gene. For the CDR3, the DNA is TGTGCCAGCAGCTTCGGCTTAGCGCTAAATACGCAGTATTTT. Translated: CASSFGLALNTQYF.

This clonotype was seen once. This sequence may be a read error, since a much larger clone differs from it by one base. This sequence joins TRBV20-1 and TRBJ2-5; D could derive from TRBD1 or TRBD2 (5 bases each). The germline V gene encodes CDR1 DFQATT and CDR2 SNEGSKA (reference sequence). This CDR3 contains 13 residues. DNA for the CDR3: TGCAGTGCTAGGGGACGGGCCAAGGAGACCCAGAACTTC. Its translation: CSARGRAKETQNF.

The chain has TRBV5-1 and TRBJ2-7; the match to TRBD1 covers 11 bases. CDR1 and CDR2 from the germline V gene are SGHRS and YFSETQ. The ends lost 4 bases at V and 2 bases at J; junction bases unmatched: 5. The CDR3 is 15 residues long. The CDR3 nucleotides read TGCGCCAGCAGCCGAGGGGGACAGGGGGCCTACGAGCAGTACTTC. Amino acids: CASSRGGQGAYEQYF.

This clonotype has ten or more counts. The chain joins TRBV5-6 to TRBJ1-1; TRBD1 matches at 9 bases. The trim removed 3 bases at V and 3 bases at J, leaving 3 bases unmatched. Germline values: CDR1 SGHDT, CDR2 YYEEEE. CDR3 length equals 14 residues. The CDR3 DNA reads as TGTGCCAGCAGCTGGGGACAGGGTTACACTGAAGCTTTCTTT. Translated, it gives CASSWGQGYTEAFF.

The V and J genes are TRBV7-8 and TRBJ2-7; maybe TRBD2 (6 bases). The CDR3 is 16 amino acids. Trimming left V 5 bases short and J 0 bases short, with 17 bases between. Germline lookup yields CDR1 SGHVS and CDR2 FQNEAQ. In DNA form, the CDR3 reads TGTGCCAGCAGCCAATCCCTGGCGGGGACCTCCTACGAGCAGTACTTC. Translating gives CASSQSLAGTSYEQYF.

This clonotype showed up many times. The chain links TRBV19 to TRBJ2-6; D is perhaps TRBD1 (5 bases). Trimming pared 6 bases from V and 1 base from J, leaving 7 bases between. The CDR3 is made up of 14 amino acids. Germline V gene lookup returns CDR1 LNHDA and CDR2 SQIVND (reference sequence). The CDR3 here is CASRDRSGANVLTF. CDR3 nucleotide sequence: TGTGCCAGTAGAGACAGATCTGGGGCCAACGTCCTGACTTTC.

This clonotype was observed a handful of times. The chain links TRBV5-1 to TRBJ2-3; TRBD2 aligns across 9 bases. V dropped 1 base and J dropped 5; count of bases not matched to a gene: 8. CDR3 size: 16 residues. Germline-derived CDR1 and CDR2 are SGHRS and YFSETQ. The CDR3, as DNA: TGCGCCAGCAGCTTGTGGCTAGCGGGGCAACAAGATACGCAGTATTTT. Translating it yields CASSLWLAGQQDTQYF.